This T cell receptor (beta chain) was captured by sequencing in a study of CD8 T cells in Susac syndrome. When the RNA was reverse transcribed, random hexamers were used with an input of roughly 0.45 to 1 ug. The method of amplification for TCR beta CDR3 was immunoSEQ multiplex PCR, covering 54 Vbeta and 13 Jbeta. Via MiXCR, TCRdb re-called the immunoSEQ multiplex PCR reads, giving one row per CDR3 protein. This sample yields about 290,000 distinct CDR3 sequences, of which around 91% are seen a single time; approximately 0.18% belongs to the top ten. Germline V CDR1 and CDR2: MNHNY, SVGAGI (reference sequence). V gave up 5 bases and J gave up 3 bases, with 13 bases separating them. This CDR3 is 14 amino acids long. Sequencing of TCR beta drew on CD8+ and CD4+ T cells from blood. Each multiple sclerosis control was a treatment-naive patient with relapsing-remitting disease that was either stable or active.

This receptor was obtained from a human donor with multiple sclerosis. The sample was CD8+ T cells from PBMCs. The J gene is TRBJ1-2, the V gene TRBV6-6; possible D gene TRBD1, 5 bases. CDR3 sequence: CASSISGTDYGYTF. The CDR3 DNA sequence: TGTGCCAGCAGTATAAGCGGGACGGACTATGGCTACACCTTC.